This is a list of T cell receptor beta chains from one sample in a study of OX40 agonist ivuxolimab in advanced cancers. Assay: immunoSEQ multiplex PCR; the TCRdb copy retains only in-frame clones and omits some. The data hold more than 50,000 clones, with around four fifths observed a single time. Source: CD4+ or CD8+ T cells sorted from blood, taken in a trial of the OX40 agonist ivuxolimab. Receptors originate from an adult with an advanced solid tumor such as melanoma, head and neck, liver or kidney cancer. The CDR3 runs from the conserved cysteine through the conserved F or W. D genes are given only for firm matches. Size tells how often a clone was seen (once, few, many) or the class of an expanded clone, and some rows leave it out.

V gene	J gene	D gene	clone size	CDR3 protein	CDR3 DNA
TRBV29-1	TRBJ1-1	.	.	CSADSNTEAFF	TGCAGCGCCGACAGCAACACTGAAGCTTTCTTT
TRBV30	TRBJ2-7	TRBD2	.	CAWSSGTRYEQYF	TGTGCCTGGAGTAGCGGGACTCGCTACGAGCAGTACTTC
TRBV7-3	TRBJ2-7	.	.	CASSLGDREQYF	TGTGCCAGCAGCTTAGGGGACCGCGAGCAGTACTTC
TRBV7-2	TRBJ2-7	.	.	CASSPGLATYEQYF	TGTGCCAGCAGCCCGGGACTGGCGACCTACGAGCAGTACTTC
TRBV4-1	TRBJ2-1	.	.	CASSQDWSLGNEQFF	TGCGCCAGCAGCCAAGATTGGTCCCTGGGCAATGAGCAGTTCTTC
TRBV6-1	TRBJ2-7	.	.	CASSAAYEQYF	TGTGCCAGCAGTGCAGCCTACGAGCAGTACTTC
TRBV7-3	TRBJ2-1	TRBD2	.	CASSLSGTSGNEQFF	TGTGCCAGCAGTCTCAGCGGGACTAGCGGCAATGAGCAGTTCTTC
TRBV5-1	TRBJ2-1	.	.	CASSLEGGRSNEQFF	TGCGCCAGCAGCTTGGAAGGGGGAAGGTCAAATGAGCAGTTCTTC
TRBV6-4	TRBJ2-1	.	few	CASRSDWNNEQFF	TGTGCCAGCAGATCGGACTGGAACAATGAGCAGTTCTTC
TRBV6-5	TRBJ2-5	.	.	CASSYADSRGDQYF	TGTGCCAGCAGTTACGCCGACAGTCGAGGGGACCAGTACTTC
TRBV16	TRBJ2-4	.	.	CASSQLVQNIQYF	TGTGCCAGCAGCCAATTGGTACAAAACATTCAGTACTTC
TRBV18	TRBJ2-5	TRBD1	.	CASSPPTGDEETQYF	TGTGCCAGCTCACCCCCGACAGGGGACGAAGAGACCCAGTACTTC
TRBV2	TRBJ2-7	.	.	CASYSVISYEQYF	TGTGCCTCCTATAGCGTAATCTCCTACGAGCAGTACTTC
TRBV6-1	TRBJ2-3	TRBD2	few	CASRLGRDTDTQYF	TGTGCCAGCCGGCTGGGGAGGGATACAGATACGCAGTATTTT
TRBV7-2	TRBJ2-2	.	once	CASSQRPGLTNTGELFF	TGTGCCAGCAGCCAGAGGCCGGGACTCACGAACACCGGGGAGCTGTTTTTT
TRBV14	TRBJ2-7	.	.	CASSPRGDYEQYF	TGTGCCAGCAGCCCACGAGGGGACTACGAGCAGTACTTC
TRBV30	TRBJ2-3	.	.	CAWEGLQGITQYF	TGTGCCTGGGAAGGACTTCAGGGGATAACGCAGTATTTT
TRBV12-5	TRBJ2-2	TRBD1	.	CASGLVTGTGETGELFF	TGTGCTAGTGGTTTGGTTACCGGGACAGGGGAAACCGGGGAGCTGTTTTTT
TRBV4-3	TRBJ1-5	TRBD1	.	CASSQDWRQGGQPQHF	TGCGCCAGCAGCCAAGATTGGAGACAGGGAGGTCAGCCCCAGCATTTT
TRBV10-3	TRBJ2-1	TRBD1	.	CAIGTGGGSYNEQFF	TGTGCCATAGGGACAGGGGGGGGCTCCTACAATGAGCAGTTCTTC
TRBV2	TRBJ2-7	TRBD2	.	CASSVELAGAYEQYF	TGTGCCAGCAGTGTAGAACTAGCGGGGGCCTACGAGCAGTACTTC
TRBV19	TRBJ2-7	TRBD1	.	CASSPGQRSYEQYF	TGTGCCAGTAGTCCGGGACAGAGGAGCTACGAGCAGTACTTC
TRBV19	TRBJ1-2	TRBD1	.	CASSPRAGTGAGYTF	TGTGCCAGTAGTCCAAGGGCCGGGACAGGGGCTGGCTACACCTTC
TRBV28	TRBJ1-5	.	.	CASSWDGAGGNNQPQHF	TGTGCCAGCAGTTGGGATGGGGCAGGAGGAAATAATCAGCCCCAGCATTTT
TRBV10-3	TRBJ1-5	.	few	CAIKGRGDQPQHF	TGTGCCATCAAAGGGAGGGGGGATCAGCCCCAGCATTTT
TRBV27	TRBJ2-1	.	few	CASSAGYDEQFF	TGTGCCAGCAGTGCAGGGTACGATGAGCAGTTCTTC
TRBV27	TRBJ2-7	.	.	CASRTLGHSYEQYF	TGTGCCAGCAGGACCCTTGGCCACTCCTACGAGCAGTACTTC
TRBV11-3	TRBJ2-3	.	few	CASSFSLGSYTQYF	TGTGCCAGCAGCTTTTCCTTAGGTTCTTATACGCAGTATTTT
TRBV15	TRBJ2-7	.	.	CATSRDIQGSWGNPSYEQYF	TGTGCCACCAGCAGAGATATCCAGGGGTCTTGGGGCAACCCTAGCTACGAGCAGTACTTC
TRBV5-1	TRBJ1-5	TRBD1	.	CASSIGTANQPQHF	TGCGCCAGCAGCATCGGGACAGCCAATCAGCCCCAGCATTTT
TRBV27	TRBJ2-7	TRBD1	.	CASKQGVSSYEQYF	TGTGCCAGCAAACAGGGGGTCTCCTCCTACGAGCAGTACTTC
TRBV5-1	TRBJ2-7	TRBD2	.	CASSVGTNSYEQYF	TGCGCCAGCAGCGTAGGGACTAACTCCTACGAGCAGTACTTC
TRBV6-5	TRBJ2-1	.	.	CASSYTADRYNEQFF	TGTGCCAGCAGTTACACGGCAGACAGATACAATGAGCAGTTCTTC
TRBV7-9	TRBJ2-1	.	.	CASSLDQDEQFF	TGTGCCAGCAGCTTAGATCAGGATGAGCAGTTCTTC
TRBV11-3	TRBJ2-1	.	.	CASSSLGNEQFF	TGTGCCAGCAGCTCCCTAGGGAATGAGCAGTTCTTC
TRBV5-4	TRBJ2-1	TRBD2	.	CASSFRLADYNEQFF	TGTGCCAGCAGCTTCCGACTAGCAGATTACAATGAGCAGTTCTTC
TRBV2	TRBJ2-7	.	once	CASRSSPVYEQYF	TGTGCCAGCCGTTCCAGTCCAGTCTACGAGCAGTACTTC
TRBV19	TRBJ1-4	.	.	CASSIPGREDEKLFF	TGTGCCAGTAGTATTCCGGGCAGGGAGGACGAAAAACTGTTTTTT
TRBV5-8	TRBJ2-1	TRBD1	few	CASSLGDSINNEQFF	TGTGCCAGCAGCTTGGGGGACAGTATCAACAATGAGCAGTTCTTC
TRBV29-1	TRBJ2-7	.	few	CSVAAGRLSYEQYF	TGCAGCGTAGCCGCGGGACGGTTGTCCTACGAGCAGTACTTC
TRBV7-9	TRBJ2-7	.	.	CASSLRLGAPSYEQYF	TGTGCCAGCAGCTTACGTTTGGGGGCTCCCTCCTACGAGCAGTACTTC
TRBV7-8	TRBJ1-4	.	once	CASSLGGWLEKLFF	TGTGCCAGCAGCTTAGGGGGCTGGCTGGAAAAACTGTTTTTT
TRBV19	TRBJ2-1	.	.	CASSPPLGTRSGEQFF	TGTGCCAGTAGTCCCCCCCTCGGAACTCGATCGGGGGAGCAGTTCTTC
TRBV4-1	TRBJ2-7	TRBD1	.	CASRPPGQGHEQYF	TGCGCCAGCAGGCCGCCGGGACAGGGCCACGAGCAGTACTTC
TRBV11-3	TRBJ2-3	.	.	CASSTLGGHIPYF	TGTGCCAGCAGCACCCTCGGCGGGCACATCCCGTATTTT
TRBV5-4	TRBJ1-2	.	.	CASNLAGTRGGYTF	TGTGCCAGCAATCTAGCCGGGACTCGCGGCGGCTACACCTTC
TRBV7-6	TRBJ2-2	TRBD2	.	CASSAGLGMTGELFF	TGTGCCAGCAGCGCGGGACTAGGGATGACCGGGGAGCTGTTTTTT
TRBV11-3	TRBJ2-7	TRBD1	.	CASSLEQTGGRYEQYF	TGTGCCAGCAGCTTAGAGCAAACAGGGGGTCGGTACGAGCAGTACTTC
TRBV7-2	TRBJ2-1	.	.	CASSFPLGGNEQFF	TGTGCCAGCAGCTTTCCTTTGGGAGGTAATGAGCAGTTCTTC
TRBV2	TRBJ2-5	.	once	CASSALRGETQYF	TGTGCCAGCAGTGCCCTCCGGGGAGAGACCCAGTACTTC